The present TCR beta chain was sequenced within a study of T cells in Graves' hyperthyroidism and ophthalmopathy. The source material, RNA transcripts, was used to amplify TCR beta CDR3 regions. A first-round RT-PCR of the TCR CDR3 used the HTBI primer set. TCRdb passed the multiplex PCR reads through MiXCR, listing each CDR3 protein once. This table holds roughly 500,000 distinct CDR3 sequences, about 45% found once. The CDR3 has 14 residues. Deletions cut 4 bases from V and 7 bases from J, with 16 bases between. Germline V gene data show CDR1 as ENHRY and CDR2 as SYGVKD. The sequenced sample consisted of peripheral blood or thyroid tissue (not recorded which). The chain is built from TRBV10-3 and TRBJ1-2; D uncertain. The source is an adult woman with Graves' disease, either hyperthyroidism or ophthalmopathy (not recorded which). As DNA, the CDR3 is TGTGCCATCAGTGGACCTTCTAACCGGGGTGGCTACACCTTC. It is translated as CAISGPSNRGGYTF.